This T cell receptor (beta chain) emerged from a study of T cells expressing NK-cell markers. In germline, CDR1 is DFQATT, CDR2 SNEGSKA (reference sequence). The CDR3 extends over 16 amino acids. Following a re-call of the 5' RACE reads, TCRdb has one entry per CDR3 protein and lacks DNA. The sample includes around 380,000 distinct CDR3 sequences. This TCR came from a woman in her fifties or sixties in good health. The sequencing sample was made of blood T cells: a sorted CD56 or NKG2C T cell subset, CD4+ or CD8+ T cells, or bulk PBMC T cells (not recorded which). The chain employs TRBV20-1 and TRBJ2-1; TCRdb picks TRBD1, but there is no DNA to check that call. CDR3 residues: CSVKQPGTGTYNEQFF.